This T cell receptor (beta chain) was recorded in a study of spatial heterogeneity in lung cancer. V gave up 6 bases and J gave up 3 bases, with 19 bases separating them. The CDR3 sequence is 16 residues long. Germline V lookup: CDR1 MNHEY, CDR2 SMNVEV (reference sequence). Each CDR3 protein is one row after TCRdb ran MiXCR on the 5' RACE reads. The table records under 75,000 distinct CDR3 sequences, roughly 15% of them present only once. This clonotype was counted ten times or more. Specified time point: sample taken at primary tumor resection. Sequencing was performed on whole RNA extracted from tumor and nontumor lung tissue, or from frozen PBMC, and the material was left unsorted. Patients with untreated early-stage non-small cell lung cancer, numbering some 72, were the donors.

Specimen: PBMCs, collected at surgery. This TCR came from a male donor with early-stage non-small cell lung cancer. The chain uses TRBV27 and TRBJ2-3; tentative D call: TRBD1 (5 bases). The CDR3 here is CASSSLYGQGTDTQYF. CDR3 coding DNA: TGTGCCAGCAGCTCCCTCTACGGTCAGGGAACAGATACGCAGTATTTT.